A selection of T cell receptor beta chains follows, all from one sample in a study of blood T cell repertoires in COVID-19. Profiled with immunoSEQ multiplex PCR; TCRdb holds only in-frame clones, not every one. This table has hundreds of thousands of clones, 85% appearing once. Sample: PBMCs or T cells enriched from blood (not recorded which). These receptor sequences come from a woman in her twenties or thirties who had been exposed to COVID-19. Both conserved end residues are part of each CDR3. A D gene is named only where the DNA matches it firmly. Part of the rows lack a size; the others show once, few, many or a class for expanded clones.

TRBD2,-,16,TRBJ2-1,TRBV6-5,TGTGCCAGCAGTTCGTTACTAGCGGGGTCCTACAATGAGCAGTTCTTC,CASSSLLAGSYNEQFF
-,once,14,TRBJ1-2,TRBV6-5,TGTGCCAGCAGTTTCAGGGGATCTAACTATGGCTACACCTTC,CASSFRGSNYGYTF
-,-,12,TRBJ2-3,TRBV5-6,TGTGCCAGCAGCGGACTCACAGATACGCAGTATTTT,CASSGLTDTQYF
-,few,12,TRBJ1-2,TRBV27,TGTGCCAGCAGTTTACTAGGAGGTGGCTACACCTTC,CASSLLGGGYTF
-,many,15,TRBJ1-1,TRBV7-9,TGTGCCAGCAGCTTGAACCCCTCTATGAACACTGAAGCTTTCTTT,CASSLNPSMNTEAFF
TRBD1,many,15,TRBJ1-1,TRBV2,TGTGCCAGCAGTGTTAAACTGACAGGGGACACTGAAGCTTTCTTT,CASSVKLTGDTEAFF
-,few,15,TRBJ1-4,TRBV18,TGTGCCAGCTCAGTGTACGGTGCAACTAATGAAAAACTGTTTTTT,CASSVYGATNEKLFF
TRBD2,-,18,TRBJ2-1,TRBV7-3,TGTGCCAGCAGCCAACTACCACCGGGACTAGCGGGGTACAATGAGCAGTTCTTC,CASSQLPPGLAGYNEQFF
-,-,15,TRBJ2-3,TRBV25-1,TGTGCCAGCAGTGGACTACCCGGGAGTATAGATACGCAGTATTTT,CASSGLPGSIDTQYF
-,-,14,TRBJ1-2,TRBV27,TGTGCCAGCAGTCTCCTTATCGATTCGGATGGCTACACCTTC,CASSLLIDSDGYTF
TRBD1,-,15,TRBJ1-5,TRBV19,TGTGCCAGTAGTAGAGGACAGGGGAGCAATCAGCCCCAGCATTTT,CASSRGQGSNQPQHF
-,-,14,TRBJ1-5,TRBV2,TGTGCCAGCAGTGAAGGGGAGGGTAATCAGCCCCAGCATTTT,CASSEGEGNQPQHF
-,-,15,TRBJ2-3,TRBV9,TGTGCCAGCAGCGTAGTCGGCGGGAGCACAGATACGCAGTATTTT,CASSVVGGSTDTQYF
-,-,15,TRBJ2-5,TRBV7-9,TGTGCCAGCAGCCGATCCGGGACTCTAGAAGAGACCCAGTACTTC,CASSRSGTLEETQYF
TRBD1,-,13,TRBJ1-1,TRBV5-1,TGCGCCAGCAGCTCAAACAGGGGCACTGAAGCTTTCTTT,CASSSNRGTEAFF